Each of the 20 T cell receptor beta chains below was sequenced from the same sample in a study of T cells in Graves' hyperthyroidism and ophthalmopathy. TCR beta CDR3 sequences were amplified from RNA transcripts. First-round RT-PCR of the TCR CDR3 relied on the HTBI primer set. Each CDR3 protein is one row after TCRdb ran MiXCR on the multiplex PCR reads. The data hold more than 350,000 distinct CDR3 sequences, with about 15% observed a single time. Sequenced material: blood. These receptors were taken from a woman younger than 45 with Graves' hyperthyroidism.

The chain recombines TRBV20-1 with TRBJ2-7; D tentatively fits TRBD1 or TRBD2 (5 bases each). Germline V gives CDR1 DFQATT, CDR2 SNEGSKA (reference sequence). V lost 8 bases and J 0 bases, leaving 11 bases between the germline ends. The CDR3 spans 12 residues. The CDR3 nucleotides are TGCAGTACGGGGCCTCGCTCCTACGAGCAGTACTTC. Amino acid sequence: CSTGPRSYEQYF.

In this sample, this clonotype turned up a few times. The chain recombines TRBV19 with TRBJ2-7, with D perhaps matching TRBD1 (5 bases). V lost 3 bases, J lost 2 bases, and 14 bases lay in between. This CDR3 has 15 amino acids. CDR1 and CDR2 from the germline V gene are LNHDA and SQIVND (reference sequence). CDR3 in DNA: TGTGCCAGTAGTATTGGGGCAGGAAGTCCCTACGAGCAGTACTTC. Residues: CASSIGAGSPYEQYF.

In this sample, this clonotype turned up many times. The CDR3 sequence is CSARAPLGEETQYF. The CDR3 coding sequence is TGCAGTGCTAGAGCACCATTAGGGGAAGAGACCCAGTACTTC. The V call is TRBV20-1, the J call TRBJ2-5; tentatively, D is TRBD1 (5 bases). The CDR3 length is 14 residues. Germline V gene lookup returns CDR1 DFQATT and CDR2 SNEGSKA (reference sequence). V dropped 1 base and J dropped 3 bases, with 12 bases sitting between them.

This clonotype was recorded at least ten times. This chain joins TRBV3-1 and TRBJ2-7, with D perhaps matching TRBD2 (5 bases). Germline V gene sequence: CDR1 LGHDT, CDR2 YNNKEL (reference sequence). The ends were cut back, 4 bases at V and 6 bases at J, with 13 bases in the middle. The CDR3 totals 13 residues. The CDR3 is CASSPGGGSEQYF. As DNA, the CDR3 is TGTGCCAGCAGCCCCGGAGGTGGGAGCGAGCAGTACTTC.

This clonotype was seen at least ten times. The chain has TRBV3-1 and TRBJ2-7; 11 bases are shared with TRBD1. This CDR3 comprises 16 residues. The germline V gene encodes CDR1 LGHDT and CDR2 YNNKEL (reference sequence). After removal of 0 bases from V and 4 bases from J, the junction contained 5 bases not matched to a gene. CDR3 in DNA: TGTGCCAGCAGCCAAGATCGGGGGACAGGGGGGTACGAGCAGTACTTC. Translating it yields CASSQDRGTGGYEQYF.

DNA for the CDR3: TGTGCCACCAGTGAGGGTGGCCAGGGGCAAGGCAATCAGCCCCAGCATTTT. Translation: CATSEGGQGQGNQPQHF. The chain uses TRBV24-1 and TRBJ1-5; a weak D match, TRBD1 (6 bases). Germline assignment: CDR1 KGHDR and CDR2 SFDVKD. This CDR3 contains 17 residues. Trimming took 4 bases from V and 2 from J, leaving 17 bases between them.

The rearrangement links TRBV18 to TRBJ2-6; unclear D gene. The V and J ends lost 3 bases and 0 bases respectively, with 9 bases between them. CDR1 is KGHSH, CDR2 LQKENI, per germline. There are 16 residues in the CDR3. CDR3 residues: CASSPTSYSGANVLTF. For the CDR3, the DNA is TGTGCCAGCTCACCGACATCGTACTCTGGGGCCAACGTCCTGACTTTC.

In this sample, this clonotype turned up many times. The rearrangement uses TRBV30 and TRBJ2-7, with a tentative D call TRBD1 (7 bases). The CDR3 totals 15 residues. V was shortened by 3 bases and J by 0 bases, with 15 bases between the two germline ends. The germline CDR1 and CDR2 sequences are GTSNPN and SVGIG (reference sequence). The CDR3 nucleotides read TGTGCCTGGAGGGTGGGCAGGGGGGCCTCCTACGAGCAGTACTTC. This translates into CAWRVGRGASYEQYF.

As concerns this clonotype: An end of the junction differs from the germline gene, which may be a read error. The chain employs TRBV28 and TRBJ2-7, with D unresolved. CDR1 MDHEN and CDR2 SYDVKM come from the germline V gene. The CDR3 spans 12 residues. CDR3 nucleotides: TGTGCCAGCAGTACATTACTCTACGGGCAGTACTTC. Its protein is CASSTLLYGQYF.

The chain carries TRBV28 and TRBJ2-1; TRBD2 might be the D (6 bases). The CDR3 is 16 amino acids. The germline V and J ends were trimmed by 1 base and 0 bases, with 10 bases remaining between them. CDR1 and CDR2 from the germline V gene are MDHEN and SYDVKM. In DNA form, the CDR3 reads TGTGCCAGCAGTTTATATCGGGGGAGCTCCTACAATGAGCAGTTCTTC. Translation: CASSLYRGSSYNEQFF.

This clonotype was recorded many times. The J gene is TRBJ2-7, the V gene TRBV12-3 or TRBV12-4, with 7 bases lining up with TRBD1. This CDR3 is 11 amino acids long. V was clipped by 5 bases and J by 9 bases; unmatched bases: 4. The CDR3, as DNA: TGTGCCAGCAGTACAGGGGTTTGGCAGTACTTC. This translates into CASSTGVWQYF.

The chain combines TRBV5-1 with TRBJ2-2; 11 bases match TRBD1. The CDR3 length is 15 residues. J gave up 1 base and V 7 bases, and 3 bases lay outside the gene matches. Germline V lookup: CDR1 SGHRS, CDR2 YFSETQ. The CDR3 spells CASQDRGQNTGELFF. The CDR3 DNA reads TGCGCCAGCCAGGACAGGGGGCAGAACACCGGGGAGCTGTTTTTT.

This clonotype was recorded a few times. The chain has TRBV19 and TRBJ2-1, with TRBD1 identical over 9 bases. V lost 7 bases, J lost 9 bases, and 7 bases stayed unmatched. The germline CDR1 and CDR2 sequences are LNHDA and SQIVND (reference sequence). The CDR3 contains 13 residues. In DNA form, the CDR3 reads TGTGCCAGTACTGACAGGGGGGGCGGTGAGCAGTTCTTC. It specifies CASTDRGGGEQFF.

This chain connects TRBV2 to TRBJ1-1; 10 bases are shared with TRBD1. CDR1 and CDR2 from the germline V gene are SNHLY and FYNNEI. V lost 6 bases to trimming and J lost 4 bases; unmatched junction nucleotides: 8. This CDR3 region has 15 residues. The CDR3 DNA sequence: TGTGCCAGCAGGGCGACAGGGGGCGCAGGCACTGAAGCTTTCTTT. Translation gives CASRATGGAGTEAFF.

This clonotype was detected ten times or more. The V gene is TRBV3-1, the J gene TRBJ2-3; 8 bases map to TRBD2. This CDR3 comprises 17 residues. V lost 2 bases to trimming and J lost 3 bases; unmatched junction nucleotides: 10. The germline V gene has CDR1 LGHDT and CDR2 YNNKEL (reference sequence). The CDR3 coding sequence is TGTGCCAGCAGCCAACAGCGTACGAGCGGGAGAACAGATACGCAGTATTTT. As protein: CASSQQRTSGRTDTQYF.

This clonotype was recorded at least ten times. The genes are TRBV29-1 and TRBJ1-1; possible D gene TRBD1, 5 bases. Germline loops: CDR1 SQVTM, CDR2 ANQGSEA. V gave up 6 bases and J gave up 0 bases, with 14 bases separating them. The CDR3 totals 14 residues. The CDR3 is CSVRAGGLNTEAFF. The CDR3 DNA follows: TGCAGCGTCCGGGCCGGGGGATTGAACACTGAAGCTTTCTTT.

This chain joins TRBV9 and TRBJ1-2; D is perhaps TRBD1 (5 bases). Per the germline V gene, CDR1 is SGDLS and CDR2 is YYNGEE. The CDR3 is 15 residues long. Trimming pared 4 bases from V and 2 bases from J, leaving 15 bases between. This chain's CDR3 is CASSSTVGANYGYTF. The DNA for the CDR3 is TGTGCCAGCAGCTCCACTGTAGGGGCGAACTATGGCTACACCTTC.

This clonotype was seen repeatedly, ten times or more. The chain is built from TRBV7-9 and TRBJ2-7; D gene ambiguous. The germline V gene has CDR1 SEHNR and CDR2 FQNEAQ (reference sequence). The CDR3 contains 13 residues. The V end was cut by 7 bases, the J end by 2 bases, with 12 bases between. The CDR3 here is CASNLEGPYEQYF. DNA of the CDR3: TGTGCCAGCAACTTGGAAGGACCCTACGAGCAGTACTTC.

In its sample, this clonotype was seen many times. CDR3 bases: TGTGCCAGCAGTTTAATCTCGGGGACCTCCTACGAGCAGTACTTC. Protein sequence: CASSLISGTSYEQYF. The J gene is TRBJ2-7, the V gene TRBV28; D could derive from TRBD1 or TRBD2 (5 bases each). The ends were cut back, 2 bases at V and 0 bases at J, with 11 bases in the middle. This CDR3 contains 15 residues. The germline gives CDR1 MDHEN, CDR2 SYDVKM.

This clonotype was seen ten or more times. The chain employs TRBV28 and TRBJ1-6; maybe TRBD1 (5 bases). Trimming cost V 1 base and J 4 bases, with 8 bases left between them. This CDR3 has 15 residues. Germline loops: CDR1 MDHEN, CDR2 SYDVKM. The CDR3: CASSLLGDYNSPLHF. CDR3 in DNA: TGTGCCAGCAGTTTATTGGGGGATTATAATTCACCCCTCCACTTT.